The source of this TCR beta chain is a study of spatial heterogeneity in lung cancer. Time point in this sample: sample taken at primary tumor resection. This clonotype was counted many times. The antigen is unknown. Study results and limitations: Tumoral mutation counts were tracked by counts of expanded intratumoral alpha and beta TCRs.

A single record per CDR3 protein comes from TCRdb applying MiXCR to the 5' RACE reads. The table has about 13,000 distinct CDR3 sequences, around 3.2% seen once. Germline CDR1 reads MDHEN; CDR2 reads SYDVKM. The CDR3 contains 14 residues. The V gene end was trimmed by 4 bases and the J gene end by 5 bases; junction bases not matched to a gene: 7. The receptor comes from a male donor with early-stage non-small cell lung cancer. Here the sequenced sample was lung tumor tissue, taken at surgery. The chain has TRBV28 and TRBJ2-5; 7 bases agree with TRBD2. The CDR3 nucleotides are TGTGCCAGCAGTTCCCGGACTAGGCGGGAGACCCAGTACTTC. Translation gives CASSSRTRRETQYF.